The rows below give T cell receptor beta chains drawn from one sample of a study of regulatory T cells in long-lasting Graves disease. One entry per CDR3 protein results from TCRdb running MiXCR on the multiplex PCR reads. The data contain about 400,000 distinct CDR3 sequences, more than 20% of them singletons. Sequenced here: peripheral blood mononuclear cells (PBMCs), sampled when the disease was refractory, from a patient treated with antithyroid drugs. The receptor source for this set is a female donor with Graves disease. CDR3s include the opening cysteine and the closing phenylalanine or tryptophan. D genes are given only for firm matches. Rows may omit the clone size; those that give it use once, few, many or a size class.

>-|TRBJ2-1|TRBD2|TRBV10-3
CAITVAGGLSDEQFF
TGTGCCATCACCGTCGCGGGAGGTCTCAGCGATGAGCAGTTCTTC
>few|TRBJ1-1|-|TRBV10-2
CASSEFGGRLNTEAFF
TGCGCCAGCAGTGAGTTTGGTGGCAGACTGAACACTGAAGCTTTCTTT
>few|TRBJ2-7|-|TRBV7-6
CASSPDIFEQYF
TGTGCCAGCAGCCCGGACATTTTTGAGCAGTACTTC
>-|TRBJ2-2|-|TRBV30
CAWKTDYTGELFF
TGTGCCTGGAAAACAGATTACACCGGGGAGCTGTTTTTT
>-|TRBJ1-5|-|TRBV6-2/TRBV6-3
CASSYRQGRQPQHF
TGTGCCAGCAGTTACAGGCAGGGCCGGCAGCCCCAGCATTTT
>-|TRBJ2-7|-|TRBV10-3
CAISDRISSYEQYF
TGTGCCATCAGTGATAGGATTAGCTCCTACGAGCAGTACTTC
>few|TRBJ2-7|-|TRBV12-3/TRBV12-4
CASSPNWYEQYF
TGTGCCAGCAGTCCCAACTGGTACGAGCAGTACTTC
>few|TRBJ2-5|-|TRBV29-1
CSVLTAGETQYF
TGCAGCGTTCTGACGGCAGGAGAGACCCAGTACTTC
>many|TRBJ2-2|-|TRBV6-2/TRBV6-3
CASSYGDPGELFF
TGTGCCAGCAGTTACGGGGATCCCGGGGAGCTGTTTTTT
>-|TRBJ1-1|-|TRBV5-6
CASSLASKAFF
TGTGCCAGCAGCTTGGCAAGTAAAGCTTTCTTT
>once|TRBJ2-1|-|TRBV2
CASDYYNEQFF
TGTGCCAGCGACTACTACAATGAGCAGTTCTTC
>few|TRBJ2-7|-|TRBV7-2
CASSSLDRPKGVSYEQYF
TGTGCCAGCAGCTCATTGGACAGACCTAAGGGGGTATCCTACGAGCAGTACTTC
>-|TRBJ2-3|TRBD2|TRBV5-1
CASSFFGGASTDTQYF
TGCGCCAGCAGCTTTTTCGGGGGGGCAAGCACAGATACGCAGTATTTT
>-|TRBJ2-2|TRBD2|TRBV20-1
CSARSGNDFGELFF
TGCAGTGCACGGAGCGGGAACGATTTCGGGGAGCTGTTTTTT
>few|TRBJ2-7|TRBD2|TRBV20-1
CSAGGTRAYEQYF
TGCAGTGCAGGGGGGACTAGAGCCTACGAGCAGTACTTC
>-|TRBJ1-1|-|TRBV18
CASSPRRGRGENTEAFF
TGTGCCAGCTCACCACGGAGGGGTAGGGGCGAGAACACTGAAGCTTTCTTT
>few|TRBJ1-2|-|TRBV6-2/TRBV6-3
CATVVSGGYTF
TGTGCCACCGTTGTGTCGGGGGGCTACACCTTC
>few|TRBJ2-5|TRBD2|TRBV7-9
CASSLAVTLAGRNQETQYF
TGTGCCAGCAGCTTAGCGGTTACACTAGCGGGAAGGAACCAAGAGACCCAGTACTTC
>once|TRBJ2-7|-|TRBV5-4
CASSQNGVHEQYF
TGTGCCAGCAGTCAGAATGGGGTCCACGAGCAGTACTTC
>many|TRBJ1-3|-|TRBV3-1
CASSQVDVGNTIYF
TGTGCCAGCAGCCAAGTTGATGTAGGAAACACCATATATTTT
>many|TRBJ1-5|-|TRBV12-3/TRBV12-4
CASSLDGSSNQPQHF
TGTGCCAGCAGTTTAGATGGGTCAAGCAATCAGCCCCAGCATTTT
>-|TRBJ2-7|TRBD2|TRBV5-4
CASSSTSGHYEQYF
TGTGCCAGCAGCTCGACTAGCGGACACTACGAGCAGTACTTC
>-|TRBJ2-3|-|TRBV19
CASREVVSTDTQYF
TGTGCCAGTAGGGAGGTGGTATCCACAGATACGCAGTATTTT
>few|TRBJ1-1|-|TRBV6-2/TRBV6-3
CASSSRPSSGAFF
TGTGCCAGCAGTTCCCGACCCTCAAGTGGGGCTTTCTTT
>-|TRBJ2-7|-|TRBV27
CASGSGSQEQYF
TGTGCCAGCGGTTCCGGGAGCCAGGAGCAGTACTTC
>few|TRBJ2-5|TRBD2|TRBV20-1
CSATYDGTSGTRGGETQYF
TGCAGTGCTACCTACGACGGGACTAGCGGGACGAGAGGAGGGGAGACCCAGTACTTC
>-|TRBJ1-3|-|TRBV3-1
CASSHGPSSGNTIYF
TGTGCCAGCAGCCATGGTCCGAGCTCTGGAAACACCATATATTTT
>-|TRBJ1-2|-|TRBV11-1
CASSPARTDEVYGYTF
TGCGCCAGCAGCCCCGCGAGGACAGATGAGGTCTATGGCTACACCTTC
>many|TRBJ1-2|TRBD1|TRBV28
CASSSPGRGHNYGYTF
TGTGCCAGCAGTTCCCCGGGGAGGGGGCATAACTATGGCTACACCTTC
>many|TRBJ2-5|TRBD2|TRBV7-2
CASSSGLAGAVETQYF
TGTGCCAGCAGCTCGGGACTAGCGGGAGCTGTGGAGACCCAGTACTTC
>many|TRBJ1-2|-|TRBV30
CAWSIQGSYGYTF
TGTGCCTGGAGTATACAGGGCAGCTATGGCTACACCTTC
>many|TRBJ2-5|-|TRBV12-5
CASGFGTPDGGVETQYF
TGTGCTAGTGGTTTTGGGACACCTGACGGTGGGGTAGAGACCCAGTACTTC
>many|TRBJ2-5|-|TRBV6-2/TRBV6-3
CASSAAQRLQETQYF
TGTGCCAGCAGCGCAGCCCAGCGACTCCAAGAGACCCAGTACTTC
>-|TRBJ1-3|-|TRBV30
CAWSVGSGNTIYF
TGTGCCTGGAGTGTTGGGTCTGGAAACACCATATATTTT
>-|TRBJ2-7|TRBD2|TRBV18
CASSPTSALSYEQYF
TGTGCCAGCTCACCGACTAGCGCGCTATCCTACGAGCAGTACTTC
>few|TRBJ1-3|-|TRBV20-1
CSARDAGGNTIYF
TGCAGTGCTAGAGATGCGGGGGGAAACACCATATATTTT
>many|TRBJ1-2|-|TRBV2
CASMGGNYGYTF
TGTGCCAGCATGGGGGGCAACTATGGCTACACCTTC
>-|TRBJ1-1|-|TRBV7-9
CASNGYPNTEAFF
TGTGCCAGCAACGGGTACCCTAACACTGAAGCTTTCTTT
>many|TRBJ2-7|TRBD2|TRBV11-2
CASSPGASGPTSYEQYF
TGTGCCAGCAGCCCGGGGGCTAGCGGGCCAACCTCCTACGAGCAGTACTTC
>-|TRBJ2-7|-|TRBV14
CASSQGRGSEQYF
TGTGCCAGCAGCCAAGGGAGGGGTAGCGAGCAGTACTTC
>many|TRBJ2-5|-|TRBV6-5
CASSYQGRVETQYF
TGTGCCAGCAGTTACCAGGGGAGGGTTGAGACCCAGTACTTC
>few|TRBJ2-7|-|TRBV7-2
CASSLDALGYEQYF
TGTGCCAGCAGCTTAGACGCATTGGGGTACGAGCAGTACTTC
>many|TRBJ2-7|TRBD2|TRBV28
CASSKRARGYEQYF
TGTGCCAGCAGTAAAAGGGCGCGGGGGTACGAGCAGTACTTC
>-|TRBJ2-7|TRBD1|TRBV28
CASTGTGSEQYF
TGTGCCAGCACCGGGACAGGGAGCGAGCAGTACTTC
>few|TRBJ2-5|-|TRBV29-1
CSVEDLGRQETQYF
TGCAGCGTTGAAGACCTGGGCAGACAAGAGACCCAGTACTTC
>many|TRBJ1-4|-|TRBV12-3/TRBV12-4
CASSLRATNEKLFF
TGTGCCAGCAGTTTGCGAGCAACTAATGAAAAACTGTTTTTT
>few|TRBJ1-1|-|TRBV5-8
CASRGGAREAFF
TGTGCCAGCAGGGGGGGGGCAAGGGAAGCTTTCTTT
>few|TRBJ1-5|-|TRBV7-2
CASSLWLGPGGQPQHF
TGTGCCAGCAGCTTATGGTTGGGACCTGGGGGACAGCCCCAGCATTTT
>-|TRBJ1-5|-|TRBV6-1
CASSHTEGQPQHF
TGTGCCAGCAGTCATACCGAAGGGCAGCCCCAGCATTTT
>many|TRBJ1-1|TRBD1|TRBV11-2
CASSSTRTGVNTEAFF
TGTGCCAGCAGCTCAACTCGGACAGGGGTGAACACTGAAGCTTTCTTT
>many|TRBJ1-1|-|TRBV7-8
CASSLEVLNTEAFF
TGTGCCAGCAGCTTAGAGGTTCTGAACACTGAAGCTTTCTTT
>many|TRBJ2-7|-|TRBV12-3/TRBV12-4
CASRGLPSYEQYF
TGTGCCAGCAGAGGACTTCCCTCCTACGAGCAGTACTTC
>-|TRBJ2-1|-|TRBV9
CASSGTPGNEQFF
TGTGCCAGCAGCGGCACGCCTGGGAATGAGCAGTTCTTC
>many|TRBJ1-5|TRBD1|TRBV6-5
CASSSLGQLGGNQPQHF
TGTGCCAGCAGTTCCTTGGGACAGCTAGGAGGCAATCAGCCCCAGCATTTT
>few|TRBJ1-1|-|TRBV3-1
CASSQGFTEAFF
TGTGCCAGCAGCCAGGGGTTCACTGAAGCTTTCTTT
>few|TRBJ1-2|-|TRBV18
CASSSTLNYGYTF
TGTGCCAGCTCAAGCACCCTGAACTATGGCTACACCTTC
>-|TRBJ1-4|TRBD1|TRBV10-3
CAISGGENEKLFF
TGTGCCATCTCAGGGGGCGAAAATGAAAAACTGTTTTTT
>many|TRBJ1-1|-|TRBV7-2
CASSLVSGALNTEAFF
TGTGCCAGCAGCTTAGTGTCTGGGGCGCTGAACACTGAAGCTTTCTTT
>many|TRBJ2-5|-|TRBV20-1
CSATGRSEETQYF
TGCAGTGCTACCGGGCGGTCGGAAGAGACCCAGTACTTC
>once|TRBJ2-2|-|TRBV5-4
CASSLGGYHTGELFF
TGTGCCAGCAGCTTGGGTGGCTATCACACCGGGGAGCTGTTTTTT